This T cell receptor beta chain was obtained from a study of shared clonotypes between healthy human individuals. Study findings and constraints: Large sequencing depth failed to make sorted-subset sequencing complete, rarefaction showed. The expectation was that sequencing depth would affect clonotype sharing among donors.

Turning to this clone: Its antigen is currently unknown.

Across several immunoSEQ plates, the genomic DNA of each subset was split evenly. Study processing details: ImmunoSEQ only sent back junction sequences with no quality scores, so filtering was done differently. Clones were sequenced by immunoSEQ multiplex PCR, and TCRdb holds only the in-frame ones, with some missing. V, J and clone size reflect that table, while D and trimming were determined from the DNA. The table includes 1,500,000 or so clones, 98% detected once. The sample consisted of naive CD4+ T cells sorted from blood. Subset given: CD45RA+ positively selected. The receptor was isolated from a man under 40 in good health.

CDR3 sequence (DNA): TGTGCCAGTAGTCGCAGAGGAATTGATCAGCCCCAGCATTTT. As protein: CASSRRGIDQPQHF. This chain uses TRBV19 with TRBJ1-5; D remains unclear. Per the germline V gene, CDR1 is LNHDA and CDR2 is SQIVND (reference sequence). The V and J ends lost 5 bases and 5 bases respectively, with 13 bases between them. The CDR3 spans 14 residues.